The clone carrying this T cell receptor (beta chain) was counted at least ten times. Its target is unknown. These data belong to a study of T cell repertoires in cytomegalovirus infection. Study-wide findings and caveats: The study found HLA-C-restricted CMV-specific TCR beta clonotypes dominating the ex vivo response.

TCRdb passed the reads through MiXCR, listing each CDR3 protein once. This sample has 300,000 to 400,000 distinct CDR3 sequences, with around a sixth found just once. The V segment lost 3 bases and the J segment 3 bases; nucleotides outside the gene matches: 5. The CDR3 runs to 15 residues. In germline, CDR1 is SGHAT, CDR2 FQNNGV. The chain links TRBV11-2 to TRBJ2-1; 7 positions match TRBD2. The receptor's source is a human donor in good health (CMV status not recorded). Some clones in this sample may be carry-over from other donors' samples. The sample taken for sequencing was PBMCs. The CDR3 region is CASSLEAGYYNEQFF. In nucleotides, the CDR3 is TGTGCCAGCAGCTTGGAAGCGGGATACTACAATGAGCAGTTCTTC.